Included here is one T cell receptor (beta chain) sequence, with context. Repertoires were generated with immunoSEQ multiplex PCR, while TCRdb's copy carries only in-frame clones and drops some. Of 200,000 to 300,000 clones detected, around 89% appear once; the ten largest clones hold more than 1%. The study recruited people aged about 18 to 89 years across approximately 25 US areas. Each participant's cohort was designated according to participant-reported clinical history. These data come from a study of blood T cell repertoires in COVID-19. Background on the study: COVID-19 samples, acute and convalescent, were from the United States, Italy and Spain. Sample material is recorded as cDNA or gDNA derived from T cells, B-cell-depleted T cells, or PBMCs.

Germline assignment: CDR1 SGHTA and CDR2 FQGNSA. The CDR3 loop spans 15 amino acids. The ends were cut back, 5 bases at V and 3 bases at J, with 16 bases in the middle. The source material was PBMCs or T cells enriched from blood (not recorded which). The chain couples TRBV7-2 to TRBJ1-1, with D perhaps matching TRBD1 (5 bases). The receptor was isolated from a woman between 35 and 50 years old with acute COVID-19. CDR3 in amino acids: CASSISYRPDTEAFF. The CDR3 bases are TGTGCCAGCAGCATAAGCTACAGGCCTGACACTGAAGCTTTCTTT.